This T cell receptor beta chain was obtained from a study of T cell changes during pregnancy in multiple sclerosis. The V and J ends lost 1 base and 2 bases respectively, with 13 bases between them. This CDR3 comprises 15 residues. Germline loops: CDR1 SGHRS, CDR2 YFSETQ. TCRdb keeps only in-frame clones here, not all; method: immunoSEQ multiplex PCR. The sample shows around 100,000 clones, approximately 90% of them seen only once. The sequence was collected from a female donor with multiple sclerosis, enrolled in a pregnancy study. This chain uses TRBV5-1 with TRBJ2-7, with D possibly being TRBD1 (5 bases). Sequencing was performed on peripheral blood, taken after pregnancy. As DNA, the CDR3 is TGCGCCAGCAGCTTGTTCTTCCAGGGCCCCTACGAGCAGTACTTC. Translating gives CASSLFFQGPYEQYF.